The T cell receptor (beta chain) under discussion was sequenced for a study of Ad26.COV2.S vaccination and SARS-CoV-2 variants. Study at large: It was the COV1001 Ad26.COV2.S trial arm that included the donor.

Treatment described: about 20 received Ad26.COV2.S at low or high dose, single or two shots; five or six received placebo; per-sample allocation not given. The investigators took samples on day 63 after the first vaccine or placebo injection. Aged 18-55 years, donor was enrolled in Boston in the early 2020s. Notes on the study in general: The study found higher spike-specific TCR breadth in vaccine than placebo recipients. Possibly, TCR breadth and depth analyses underestimated total T cell responses.

To note about this clone: Its matching antigen is unknown.

The CDR3 runs to 14 residues. Germline V lookup: CDR1 SNHLY, CDR2 FYNNEI. V was pared by 4 bases and J by 9 bases, with 8 bases of the junction left unmatched. Sequenced by immunoSEQ multiplex PCR; TCRdb stores in-frame clones only, minus some. The repertoire consists of 250,000 to 300,000 clones, with about 87% occurring once and the leading ten covering around 3%. The gene calls are TRBV2 and TRBJ2-1, with 8 positions matching TRBD1. The sample in question was peripheral blood, obtained in a trial of Ad26.COV2.S vaccine versus placebo. This sequence originates from a person aged 18-60 years who received the Ad26.COV2.S COVID-19 vaccine or a placebo. CDR3 nucleotide sequence: TGTGCCAGCAGTGGGCAGGGGGCGGTCAGTGAGCAGTTCTTC. Translation: CASSGQGAVSEQFF.